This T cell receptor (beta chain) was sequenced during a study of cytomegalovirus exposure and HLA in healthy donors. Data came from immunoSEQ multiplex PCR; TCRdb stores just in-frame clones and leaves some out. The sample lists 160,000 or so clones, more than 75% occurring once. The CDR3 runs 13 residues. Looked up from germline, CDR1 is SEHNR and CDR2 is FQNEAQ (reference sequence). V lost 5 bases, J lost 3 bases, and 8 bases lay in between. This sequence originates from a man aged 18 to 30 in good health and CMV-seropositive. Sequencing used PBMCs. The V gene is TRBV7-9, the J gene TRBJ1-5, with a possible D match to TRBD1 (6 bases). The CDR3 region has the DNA TGTGCCAGCAGCCCAGGGGCCAATCAGCCCCAGCATTTT. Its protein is CASSPGANQPQHF.